Detailed here is one T cell receptor beta chain. The antigen is undetermined. The sample originates from a study of CD8+ T cells in alopecia areata. Study-wide context: Treatment comprised oral tofacitinib, 5 to 10 mg twice daily, in treated patients. Study-level results: Having just one nonresponder leaves the connection between baseline CD8+ expansion and response unresolved. While tofacitinib was given, many expanded lesional clones persisted in scalp and blood. TCR sharing across patients was less clear than in mice, possibly HLA-related.

Treatment in this sample: oral pan-JAK inhibitor, 5-10 mg twice daily. The authors extracted RNA and reverse transcribed it into cDNA as the sequencing template. Profiling relied on immunoSEQ multiplex PCR, and the TCRdb table lists in-frame clones only, not all of them. Among under 300,000 clones listed, approximately 60% were seen once. V was trimmed by 3 bases and J by 0 bases, leaving 3 bases between them. The CDR3 contains 13 residues. From germline, CDR1 is KGHSH and CDR2 LQKENI. The TCR comes from a human donor with alopecia areata. The genes are TRBV18 and TRBJ1-5, with unresolved D. This material consisted of CD4+ T cells sorted from blood, taken at week 52, from a patient treated with tofacitinib. The CDR3 DNA is TGTGCCAGCTCACCTTATAGCAATCAGCCCCAGCATTTT. The encoded protein is CASSPYSNQPQHF.